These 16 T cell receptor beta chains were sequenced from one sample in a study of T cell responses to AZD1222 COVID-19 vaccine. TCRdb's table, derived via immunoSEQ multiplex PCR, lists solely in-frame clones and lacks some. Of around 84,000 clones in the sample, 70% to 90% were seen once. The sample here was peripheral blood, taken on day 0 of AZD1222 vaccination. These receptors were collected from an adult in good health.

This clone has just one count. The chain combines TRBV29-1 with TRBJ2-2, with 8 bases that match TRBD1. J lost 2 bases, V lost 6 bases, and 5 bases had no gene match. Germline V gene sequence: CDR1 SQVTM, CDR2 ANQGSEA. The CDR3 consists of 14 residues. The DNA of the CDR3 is TGCAGCGTGAGCAGGGGGCAAAACACCGGGGAGCTGTTTTTT. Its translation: CSVSRGQNTGELFF.

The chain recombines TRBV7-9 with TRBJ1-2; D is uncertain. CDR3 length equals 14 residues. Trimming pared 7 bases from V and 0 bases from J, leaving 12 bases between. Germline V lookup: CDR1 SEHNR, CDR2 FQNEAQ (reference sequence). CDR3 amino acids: CASTVTGTNYGYTF. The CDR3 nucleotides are TGTGCCAGCACCGTGACCGGGACTAACTATGGCTACACCTTC.

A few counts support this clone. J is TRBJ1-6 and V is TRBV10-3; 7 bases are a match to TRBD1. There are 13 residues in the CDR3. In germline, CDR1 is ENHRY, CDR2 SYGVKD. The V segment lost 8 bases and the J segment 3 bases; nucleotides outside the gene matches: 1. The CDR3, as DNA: TGTGCCATCGGGACAGACTATAATTCACCCCTCCACTTT. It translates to CAIGTDYNSPLHF.

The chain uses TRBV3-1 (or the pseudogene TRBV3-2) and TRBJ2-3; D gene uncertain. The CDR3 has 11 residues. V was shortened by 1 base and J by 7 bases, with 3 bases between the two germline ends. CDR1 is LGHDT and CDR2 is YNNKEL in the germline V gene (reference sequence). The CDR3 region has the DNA TGTGCCAGCAGCCAAGGGTATACGCAGTATTTT. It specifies CASSQGYTQYF.

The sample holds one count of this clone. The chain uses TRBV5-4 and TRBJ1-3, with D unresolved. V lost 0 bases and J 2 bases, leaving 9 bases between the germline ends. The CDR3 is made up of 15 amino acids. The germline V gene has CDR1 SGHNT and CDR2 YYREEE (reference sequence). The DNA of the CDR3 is TGTGCCAGCAGCTTGGGGGGAGCAGCTGGAAACACCATATATTTT. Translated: CASSLGGAAGNTIYF.

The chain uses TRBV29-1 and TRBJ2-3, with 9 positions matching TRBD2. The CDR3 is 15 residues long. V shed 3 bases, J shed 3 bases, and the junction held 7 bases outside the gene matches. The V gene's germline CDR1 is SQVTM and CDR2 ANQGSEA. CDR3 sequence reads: CSVDDSGSRTDTQYF. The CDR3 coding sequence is TGCAGCGTTGACGATAGCGGGAGTAGGACAGATACGCAGTATTTT.

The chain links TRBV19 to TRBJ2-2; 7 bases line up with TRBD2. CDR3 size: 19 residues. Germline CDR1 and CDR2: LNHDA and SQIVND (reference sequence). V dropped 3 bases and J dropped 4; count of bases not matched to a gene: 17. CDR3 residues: CASSIRLAAPWGGTGELFF. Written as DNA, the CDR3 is TGTGCCAGTAGTATTAGATTAGCAGCACCCTGGGGGGGCACCGGGGAGCTGTTTTTT.

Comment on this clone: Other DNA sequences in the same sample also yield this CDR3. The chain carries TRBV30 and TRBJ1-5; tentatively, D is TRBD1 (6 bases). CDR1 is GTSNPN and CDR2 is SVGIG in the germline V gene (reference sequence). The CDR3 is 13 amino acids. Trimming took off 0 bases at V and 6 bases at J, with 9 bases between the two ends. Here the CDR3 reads CAWSVQGSQPQHF. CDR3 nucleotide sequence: TGTGCCTGGAGTGTACAGGGAAGTCAGCCCCAGCATTTT.

The CDR3 loop reads CASSLATPVSGNTIYF. CDR3 DNA sequence: TGCGCCAGCAGCTTGGCTACACCGGTCTCTGGAAACACCATATATTTT. The chain combines TRBV5-1 with TRBJ1-3; D not certain. CDR3 length equals 16 residues. V lost 0 bases and J lost 0, with 10 bases in between. Per germline, CDR1 SGHRS and CDR2 YFSETQ.

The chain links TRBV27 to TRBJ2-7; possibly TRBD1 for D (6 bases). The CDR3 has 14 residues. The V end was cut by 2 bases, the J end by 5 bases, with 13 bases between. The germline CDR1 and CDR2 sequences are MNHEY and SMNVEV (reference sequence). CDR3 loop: CASSLNRARDEQYF. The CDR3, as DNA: TGTGCCAGCAGTTTAAACAGGGCCCGCGACGAGCAGTACTTC.

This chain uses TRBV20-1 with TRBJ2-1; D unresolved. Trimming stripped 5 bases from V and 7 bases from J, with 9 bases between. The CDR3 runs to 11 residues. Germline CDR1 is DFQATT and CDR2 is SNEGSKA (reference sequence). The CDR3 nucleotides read TGCAGTGCTGGGGTCGGGAATGAGCAGTTCTTC. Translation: CSAGVGNEQFF.

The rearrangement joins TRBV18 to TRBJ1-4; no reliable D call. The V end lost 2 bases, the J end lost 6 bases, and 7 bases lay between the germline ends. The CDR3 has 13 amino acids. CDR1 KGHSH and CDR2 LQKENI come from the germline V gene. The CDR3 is CASSPMADEKLFF. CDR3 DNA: TGTGCCAGCTCACCAATGGCAGATGAAAAACTGTTTTTT. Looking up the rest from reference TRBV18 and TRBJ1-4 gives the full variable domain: NAGVMQNPRHLVRRRGQEARLRCSPMKGHSHVYWYRQLPEEGLKFMVYLQKENIIDESGMPKERFSAEFPKEGPSILRIQQVVRGDSAAYFCASSPMADEKLFFGSGTQLSVL.

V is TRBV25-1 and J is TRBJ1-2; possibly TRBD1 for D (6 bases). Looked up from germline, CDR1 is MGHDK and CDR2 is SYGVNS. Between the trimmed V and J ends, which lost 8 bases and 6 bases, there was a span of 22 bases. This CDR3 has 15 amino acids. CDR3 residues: CASAITGQSEDGYTF. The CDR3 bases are TGTGCCAGCGCAATTACAGGGCAAAGCGAGGATGGCTACACCTTC.

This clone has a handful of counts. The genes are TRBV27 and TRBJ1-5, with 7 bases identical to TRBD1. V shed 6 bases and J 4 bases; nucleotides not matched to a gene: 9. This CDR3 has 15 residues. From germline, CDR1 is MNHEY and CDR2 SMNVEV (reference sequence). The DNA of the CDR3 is TGTGCCAGCAGCCCGGGACAGCGCACGAATCAGCCCCAGCATTTT. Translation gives CASSPGQRTNQPQHF.

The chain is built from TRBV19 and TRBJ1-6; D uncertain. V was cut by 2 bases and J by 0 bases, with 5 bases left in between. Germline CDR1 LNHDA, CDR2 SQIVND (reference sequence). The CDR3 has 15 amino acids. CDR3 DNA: TGTGCCAGTAGTATAACAATCTCCTATAATTCACCCCTCCACTTT. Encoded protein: CASSITISYNSPLHF.

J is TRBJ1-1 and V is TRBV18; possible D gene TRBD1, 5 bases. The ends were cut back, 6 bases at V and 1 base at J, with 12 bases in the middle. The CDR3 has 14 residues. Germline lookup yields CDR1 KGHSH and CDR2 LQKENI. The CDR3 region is CASSSAGGNTEAFF. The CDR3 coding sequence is TGTGCCAGCTCCTCTGCCGGGGGGAACACTGAAGCTTTCTTT.